Following are 2 T cell receptor beta chains from one sample sequenced in a study of cytomegalovirus exposure and HLA in healthy donors. With 60 Vbeta and 13 Jbeta primers, the PCR was carried out. Some clones are missing from TCRdb's copy, which holds only in-frame ones; the method was immunoSEQ multiplex PCR. The sample has 110,000 to 150,000 clones, and its top ten clones hold 2% to 2.5%. The sequencing sample was made of PBMCs. Source of these receptors: a woman aged 18-29 years in good health and CMV-seronegative.

The chain couples TRBV11-2 to TRBJ1-2; no clear D gene. This CDR3 spans 18 amino acids. Germline CDR1 SGHAT, CDR2 FQNNGV. The V and J ends lost 2 bases and 0 bases respectively, with 19 bases between them. CDR3 sequence: CASSLSLGGPRANYGYTF. CDR3 coding DNA: TGTGCCAGCAGCTTAAGTTTGGGCGGGCCTCGAGCTAACTATGGCTACACCTTC. The variable domain in full, with the rest retrieved from reference TRBV11-2 and TRBJ1-2, is EAGVAQSPRYKIIEKRQSVAFWCNPISGHATLYWYQQILGQGPKLLIQFQNNGVVDDSQLPKDRFSAERLKGVDSTLKIQPAKLEDSAVYLCASSLSLGGPRANYGYTFGSGTRLTVV.

This chain links TRBV2 with TRBJ1-3; a possible D gene is TRBD1 (6 bases). CDR1 and CDR2 from the germline V gene are SNHLY and FYNNEI. The CDR3 has 14 amino acids. The germline V and J ends were trimmed by 4 bases and 2 bases, with 9 bases remaining between them. CDR3 nucleotides: TGTGCCAGCAGTGGGGCAGGGGCTGGAAACACCATATATTTT. Translated: CASSGAGAGNTIYF. The full variable domain, with the rest looked up from reference TRBV2 and TRBJ1-3, is EPEVTQTPSHQVTQMGQEVILRCVPISNHLYFYWYRQILGQKVEFLVSFYNNEISEKSEIFDDQFSVERPDGSNFTLKIRSTKLEDSAMYFCASSGAGAGNTIYFGEGSWLTVV.